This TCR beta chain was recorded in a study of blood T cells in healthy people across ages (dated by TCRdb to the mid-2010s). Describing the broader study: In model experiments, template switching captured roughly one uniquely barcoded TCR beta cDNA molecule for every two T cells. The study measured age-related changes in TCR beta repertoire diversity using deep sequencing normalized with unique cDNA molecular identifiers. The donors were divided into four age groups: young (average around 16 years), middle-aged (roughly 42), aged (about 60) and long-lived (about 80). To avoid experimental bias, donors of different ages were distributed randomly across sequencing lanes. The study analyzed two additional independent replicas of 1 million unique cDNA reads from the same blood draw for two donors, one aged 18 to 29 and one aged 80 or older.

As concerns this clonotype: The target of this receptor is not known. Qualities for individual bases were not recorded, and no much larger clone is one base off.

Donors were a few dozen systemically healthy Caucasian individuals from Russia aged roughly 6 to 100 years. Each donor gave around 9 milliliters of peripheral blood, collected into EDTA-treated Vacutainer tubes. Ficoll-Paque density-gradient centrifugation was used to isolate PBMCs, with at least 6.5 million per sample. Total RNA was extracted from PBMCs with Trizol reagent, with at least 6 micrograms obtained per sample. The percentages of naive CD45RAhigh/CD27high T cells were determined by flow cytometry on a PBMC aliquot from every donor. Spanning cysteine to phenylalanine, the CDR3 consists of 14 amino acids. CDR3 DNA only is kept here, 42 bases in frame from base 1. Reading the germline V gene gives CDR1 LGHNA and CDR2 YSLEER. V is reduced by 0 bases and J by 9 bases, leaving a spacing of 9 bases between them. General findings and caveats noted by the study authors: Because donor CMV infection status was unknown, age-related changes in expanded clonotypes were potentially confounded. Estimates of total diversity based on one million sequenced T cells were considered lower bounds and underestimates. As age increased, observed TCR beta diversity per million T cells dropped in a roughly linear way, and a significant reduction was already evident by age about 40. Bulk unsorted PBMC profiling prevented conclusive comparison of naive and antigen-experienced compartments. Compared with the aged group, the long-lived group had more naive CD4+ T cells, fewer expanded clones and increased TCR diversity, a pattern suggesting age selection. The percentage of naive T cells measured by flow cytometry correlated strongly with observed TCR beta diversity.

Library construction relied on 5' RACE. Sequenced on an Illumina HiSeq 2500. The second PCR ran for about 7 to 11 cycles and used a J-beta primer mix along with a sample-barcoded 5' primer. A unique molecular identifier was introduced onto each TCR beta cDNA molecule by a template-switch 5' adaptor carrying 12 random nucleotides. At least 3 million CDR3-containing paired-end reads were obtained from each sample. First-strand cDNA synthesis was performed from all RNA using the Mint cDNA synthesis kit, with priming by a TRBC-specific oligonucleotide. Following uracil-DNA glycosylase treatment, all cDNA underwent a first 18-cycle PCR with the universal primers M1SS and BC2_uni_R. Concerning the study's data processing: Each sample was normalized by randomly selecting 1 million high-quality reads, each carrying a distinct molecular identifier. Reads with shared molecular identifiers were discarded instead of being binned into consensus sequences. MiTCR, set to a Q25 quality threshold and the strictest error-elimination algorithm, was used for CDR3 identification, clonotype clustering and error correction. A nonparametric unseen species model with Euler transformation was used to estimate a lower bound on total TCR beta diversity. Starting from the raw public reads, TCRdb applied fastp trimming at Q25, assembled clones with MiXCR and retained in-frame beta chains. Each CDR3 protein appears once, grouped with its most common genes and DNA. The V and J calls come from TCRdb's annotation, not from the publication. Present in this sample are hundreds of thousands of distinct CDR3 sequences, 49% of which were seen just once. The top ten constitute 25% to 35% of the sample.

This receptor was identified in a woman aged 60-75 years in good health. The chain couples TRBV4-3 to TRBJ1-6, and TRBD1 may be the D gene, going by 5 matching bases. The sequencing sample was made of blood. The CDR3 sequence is CASSQERRGSPLHF. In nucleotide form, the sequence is TGCGCCAGCAGCCAAGAAAGAAGGGGTTCACCCCTCCACTTT.